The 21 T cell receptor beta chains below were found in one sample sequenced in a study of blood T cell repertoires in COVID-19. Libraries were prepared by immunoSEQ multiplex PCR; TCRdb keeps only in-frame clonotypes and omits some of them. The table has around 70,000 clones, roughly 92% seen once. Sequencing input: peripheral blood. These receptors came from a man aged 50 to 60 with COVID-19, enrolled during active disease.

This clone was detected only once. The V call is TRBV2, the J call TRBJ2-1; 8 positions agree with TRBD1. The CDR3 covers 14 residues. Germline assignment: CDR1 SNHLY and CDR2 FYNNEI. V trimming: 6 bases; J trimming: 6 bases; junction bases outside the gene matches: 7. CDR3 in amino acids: CASRGRQGPNEQFF. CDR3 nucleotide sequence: TGTGCCAGCAGGGGCAGACAGGGGCCCAATGAGCAGTTCTTC.

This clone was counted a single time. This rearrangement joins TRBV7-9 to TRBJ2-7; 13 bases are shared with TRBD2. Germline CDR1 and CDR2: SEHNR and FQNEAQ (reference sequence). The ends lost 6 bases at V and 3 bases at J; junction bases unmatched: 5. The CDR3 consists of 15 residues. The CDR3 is CASSPGLAGDYEQYF. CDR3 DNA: TGTGCCAGCAGTCCCGGACTAGCGGGAGACTACGAGCAGTACTTC.

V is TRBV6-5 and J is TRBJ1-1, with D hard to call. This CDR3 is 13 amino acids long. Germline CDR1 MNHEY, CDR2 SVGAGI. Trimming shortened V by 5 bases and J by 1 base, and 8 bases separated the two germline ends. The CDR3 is CASSSSRNTEAFF. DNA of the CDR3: TGTGCCAGCAGTAGCTCTAGGAACACTGAAGCTTTCTTT.

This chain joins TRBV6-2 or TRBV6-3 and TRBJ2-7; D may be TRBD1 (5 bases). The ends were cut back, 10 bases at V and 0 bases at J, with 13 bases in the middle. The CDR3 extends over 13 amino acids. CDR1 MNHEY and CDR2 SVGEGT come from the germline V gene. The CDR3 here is CAIRPDNSYEQYF. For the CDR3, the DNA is TGTGCCATCCGCCCGGACAACTCCTACGAGCAGTACTTC.

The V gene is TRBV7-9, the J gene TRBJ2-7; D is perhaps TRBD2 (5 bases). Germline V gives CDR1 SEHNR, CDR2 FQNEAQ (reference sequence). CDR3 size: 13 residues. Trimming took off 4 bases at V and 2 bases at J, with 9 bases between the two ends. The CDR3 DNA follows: TGTGCCAGCAGCTCACTAGTCCCCTACGAGCAGTACTTC. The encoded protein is CASSSLVPYEQYF.

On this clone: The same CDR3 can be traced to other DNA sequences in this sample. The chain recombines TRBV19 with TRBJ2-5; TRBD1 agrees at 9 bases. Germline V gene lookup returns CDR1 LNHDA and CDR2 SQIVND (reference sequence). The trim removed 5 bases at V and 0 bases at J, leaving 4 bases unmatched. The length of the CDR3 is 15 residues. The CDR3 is CASSSGQGNQETQYF. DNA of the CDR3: TGTGCCAGTAGTTCGGGACAGGGAAACCAAGAGACCCAGTACTTC. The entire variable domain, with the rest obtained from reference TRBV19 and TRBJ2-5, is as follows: DGGITQSPKYLFRKEGQNVTLSCEQNLNHDAMYWYRQDPGQGLRLIYYSQIVNDFQKGDIAEGYSVSREKKESFPLTVTSAQKNPTAFYLCASSSGQGNQETQYFGPGTRLLVL.

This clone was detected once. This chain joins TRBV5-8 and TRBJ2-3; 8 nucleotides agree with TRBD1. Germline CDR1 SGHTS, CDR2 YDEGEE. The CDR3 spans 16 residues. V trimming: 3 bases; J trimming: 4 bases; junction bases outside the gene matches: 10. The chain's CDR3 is CASSSGDRSMSDTQYF. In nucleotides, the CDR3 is TGTGCCAGCAGCTCGGGGGACAGGTCAATGTCAGATACGCAGTATTTT.

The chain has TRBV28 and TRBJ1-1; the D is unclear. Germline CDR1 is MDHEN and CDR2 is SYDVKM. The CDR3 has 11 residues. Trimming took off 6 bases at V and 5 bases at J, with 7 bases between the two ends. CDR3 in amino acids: CASRGETEAFF. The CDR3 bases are TGTGCCAGCAGGGGAGAGACTGAAGCTTTCTTT.

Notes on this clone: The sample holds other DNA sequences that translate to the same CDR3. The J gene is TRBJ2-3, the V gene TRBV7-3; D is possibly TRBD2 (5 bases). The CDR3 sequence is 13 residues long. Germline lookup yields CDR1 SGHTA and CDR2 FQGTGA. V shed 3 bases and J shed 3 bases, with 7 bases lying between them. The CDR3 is CASSFGGTDTQYF. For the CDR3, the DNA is TGTGCCAGCAGCTTTGGCGGGACAGATACGCAGTATTTT.

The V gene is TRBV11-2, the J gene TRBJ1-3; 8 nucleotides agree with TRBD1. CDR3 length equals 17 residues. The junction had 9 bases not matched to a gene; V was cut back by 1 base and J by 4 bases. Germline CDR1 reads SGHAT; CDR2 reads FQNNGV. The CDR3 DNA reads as TGTGCCAGCAGCTTAGTACGGGACAGGCGGGGAGGAAACACCATATATTTT. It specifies CASSLVRDRRGGNTIYF.

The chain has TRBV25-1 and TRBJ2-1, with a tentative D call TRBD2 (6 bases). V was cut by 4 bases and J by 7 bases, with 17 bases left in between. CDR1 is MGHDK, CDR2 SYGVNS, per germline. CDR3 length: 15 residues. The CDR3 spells CASSVREEARNEQFF. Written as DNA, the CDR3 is TGTGCCAGCAGTGTAAGGGAGGAGGCAAGGAATGAGCAGTTCTTC.

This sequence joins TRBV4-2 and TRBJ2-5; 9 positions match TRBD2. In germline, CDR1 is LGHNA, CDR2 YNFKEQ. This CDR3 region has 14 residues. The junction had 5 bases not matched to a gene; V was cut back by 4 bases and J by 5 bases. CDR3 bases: TGTGCCAGCAGCCCCGGGACTAGCCTGGAGACCCAGTACTTC. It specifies CASSPGTSLETQYF.

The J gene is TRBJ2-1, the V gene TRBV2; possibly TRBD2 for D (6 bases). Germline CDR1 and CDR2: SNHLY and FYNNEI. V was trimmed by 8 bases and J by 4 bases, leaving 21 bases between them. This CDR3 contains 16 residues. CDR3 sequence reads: CASALLRDFTYNEQFF. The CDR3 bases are TGTGCCAGCGCCCTCTTGCGGGACTTCACTTACAATGAGCAGTTCTTC.

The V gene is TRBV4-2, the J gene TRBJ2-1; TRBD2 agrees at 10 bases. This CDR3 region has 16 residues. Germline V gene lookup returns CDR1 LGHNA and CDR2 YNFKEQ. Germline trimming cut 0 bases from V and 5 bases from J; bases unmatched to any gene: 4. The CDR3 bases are TGTGCCAGCAGCCAAGATTTAGCGGGAGGACACAATGAGCAGTTCTTC. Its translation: CASSQDLAGGHNEQFF.

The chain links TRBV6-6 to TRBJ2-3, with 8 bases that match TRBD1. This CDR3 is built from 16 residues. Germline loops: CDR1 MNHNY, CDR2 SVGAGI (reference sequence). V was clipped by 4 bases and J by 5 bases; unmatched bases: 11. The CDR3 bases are TGTGCCAGCAGTTCGGCAACCGGGACAGGACTAGATACGCAGTATTTT. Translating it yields CASSSATGTGLDTQYF.

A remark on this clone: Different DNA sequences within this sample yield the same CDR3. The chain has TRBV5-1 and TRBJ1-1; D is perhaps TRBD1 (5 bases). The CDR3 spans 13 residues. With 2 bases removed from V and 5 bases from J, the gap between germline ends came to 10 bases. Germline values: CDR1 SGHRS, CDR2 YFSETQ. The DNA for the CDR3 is TGCGCCAGCAGCTTAAAAGGGGATACTGAAGCTTTCTTT. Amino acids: CASSLKGDTEAFF.

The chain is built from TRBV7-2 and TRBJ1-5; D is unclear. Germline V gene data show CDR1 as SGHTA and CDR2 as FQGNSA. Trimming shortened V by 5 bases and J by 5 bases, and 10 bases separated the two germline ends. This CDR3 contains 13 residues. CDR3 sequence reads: CASSPAEDQPQHF. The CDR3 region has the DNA TGTGCCAGCAGCCCCGCGGAGGATCAGCCCCAGCATTTT.

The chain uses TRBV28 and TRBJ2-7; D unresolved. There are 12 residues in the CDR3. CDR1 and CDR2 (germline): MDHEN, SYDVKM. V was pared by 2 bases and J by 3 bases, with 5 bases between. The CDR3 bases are TGTGCCAGCAGTTTAACCGGCTACGAGCAGTACTTC. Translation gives CASSLTGYEQYF.

The CDR3 DNA reads TGCGCCAGCAGCTTGACCGAGAAGCAGTTCTTC. This encodes CASSLTEKQFF. The J gene is TRBJ2-1, the V gene TRBV5-1; D not resolved. This CDR3 is 11 amino acids long. Germline CDR1 is SGHRS and CDR2 is YFSETQ. Trimming shortened V by 1 base and J by 11 bases, and 7 bases separated the two germline ends.

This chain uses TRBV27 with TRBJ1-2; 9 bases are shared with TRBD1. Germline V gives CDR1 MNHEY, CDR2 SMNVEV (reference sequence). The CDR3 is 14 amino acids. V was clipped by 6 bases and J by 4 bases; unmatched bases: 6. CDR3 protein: CASRRTTGGYGYTF. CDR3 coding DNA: TGTGCCAGCAGGAGAACGACAGGGGGCTATGGCTACACCTTC.

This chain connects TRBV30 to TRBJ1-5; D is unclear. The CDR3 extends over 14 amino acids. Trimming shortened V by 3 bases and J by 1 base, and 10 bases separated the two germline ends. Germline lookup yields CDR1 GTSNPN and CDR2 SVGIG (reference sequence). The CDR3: CAWSPGLSNQPQHF. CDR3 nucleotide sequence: TGTGCCTGGAGCCCCGGACTGAGCAATCAGCCCCAGCATTTT.